What follows is one T cell receptor (beta chain) and its context. Its antigen remains unidentified. The sample is drawn from a study of OX40 agonist ivuxolimab in advanced cancers. Study background: The study gave patients intravenous ivuxolimab at 0.01 to 10 mg/kg every 2 weeks. It was permissible to have had prior anti-PD-1, anti-PD-L1 or anti-CTLA-4 therapy, and more than 30% had some. Points from the study as a whole: In the expanded peripheral T cells, antigen specificity was never determined.

Germline assignment: CDR1 SGHDT and CDR2 YYEEEE. The ends were cut back, 1 base at V and 0 bases at J, with 8 bases in the middle. The CDR3 is 16 residues long. Clones were read by immunoSEQ multiplex PCR, and TCRdb kept only the in-frame ones, dropping some. The data show about 59,000 clones, roughly 85% seen once. The TCR comes from an adult with an advanced solid tumor such as melanoma, head and neck, liver or kidney cancer. The sample consisted of CD4+ or CD8+ T cells sorted from blood, taken in a trial of the OX40 agonist ivuxolimab. The J gene is TRBJ1-6, the V gene TRBV5-6, with no clear D. CDR3 in amino acids: CASSLWAGSYNSPLHF. For the CDR3, the DNA is TGTGCCAGCAGCTTGTGGGCCGGCTCCTATAATTCACCCCTCCACTTT.